This is a list of T cell receptor beta chains from one sample in a study of shared clonotypes between healthy human individuals. Using immunoSEQ multiplex PCR, the repertoire was profiled, and TCRdb retains in-frame clones only, with some absent. The table has about 2 million clones, approximately 95% seen once. Sequencing was carried out using naive CD8+ T cells sorted from blood. The origin of the receptors is a man aged 18 to 29 in good health. CDR3s include the opening cysteine and the closing phenylalanine or tryptophan. The D gene is left open where the match is weak. Clone size is given for some rows only: seen once, a few or many times, or a class if the clone is expanded.

clone size	V gene	D gene	CDR3 length	J gene	CDR3 protein	CDR3 DNA
-	TRBV7-9	TRBD1	16	TRBJ2-5	CASSLIGTGAEETQYF	TGTGCCAGCAGCTTAATTGGGACAGGGGCTGAGGAGACCCAGTACTTC
-	TRBV27	-	16	TRBJ1-2	CASRAGPQGSNYGYTF	TGTGCCAGCAGGGCCGGGCCCCAGGGCTCCAACTATGGCTACACCTTC
-	TRBV7-8	TRBD2	15	TRBJ2-1	CASNLAGGAYNEQFF	TGTGCCAGCAATCTAGCGGGAGGGGCCTACAATGAGCAGTTCTTC
-	TRBV15	-	17	TRBJ2-3	CATSRVEATRFTDTQYF	TGTGCCACCAGCAGAGTCGAAGCGACTAGGTTTACGGATACGCAGTATTTT
-	TRBV7-9	TRBD2	15	TRBJ2-3	CASSLAGGQTDTQYF	TGTGCCAGCAGCTTAGCGGGAGGGCAAACAGATACGCAGTATTTT
-	TRBV27	TRBD2	18	TRBJ2-2	CASSTTPPSGRNTGELFF	TGTGCCAGCAGTACTACCCCCCCTAGCGGGAGGAACACCGGGGAGCTGTTTTTT
-	TRBV5-1	-	13	TRBJ1-2	CASSAGTYYGYTF	TGCGCCAGCAGTGCCGGGACTTACTATGGCTACACCTTC
-	TRBV4-3	-	13	TRBJ2-1	CASSQWNDNEQFF	TGCGCCAGCAGCCAATGGAACGACAATGAGCAGTTCTTC
-	TRBV5-8	-	15	TRBJ1-5	CASSLGVNPNQPQHF	TGTGCCAGCAGCTTGGGAGTAAATCCCAATCAGCCCCAGCATTTT
-	TRBV29-1	-	13	TRBJ2-7	CSVRDPNRDEQYF	TGCAGCGTCCGCGACCCAAACCGGGATGAGCAGTACTTC
-	TRBV5-6	TRBD1	17	TRBJ1-1	CASSLEGRGPLGTEAFF	TGTGCCAGCAGCTTGGAGGGCAGGGGGCCCCTTGGCACTGAAGCTTTCTTT
-	TRBV9	-	15	TRBJ2-7	CASSVGVLSSYEQYF	TGTGCCAGCAGCGTAGGGGTCCTGAGCTCCTACGAGCAGTACTTC
few	TRBV5-1	TRBD1	14	TRBJ2-7	CASSLDRGTDEQYF	TGCGCCAGCAGCCTGGACAGGGGCACGGACGAGCAGTACTTC
-	TRBV11-2	-	16	TRBJ2-7	CASSLPQAGGTYEQYF	TGTGCCAGCAGCTTACCCCAGGCAGGGGGGACCTACGAGCAGTACTTC
-	TRBV6-5	TRBD2	15	TRBJ2-1	CASSSPSGRDNEQFF	TGTGCCAGCAGCTCGCCTAGCGGGAGGGACAATGAGCAGTTCTTC
-	TRBV5-6	-	13	TRBJ2-7	CASSLGEGYEQYF	TGTGCCAGCAGCTTGGGTGAGGGCTACGAGCAGTACTTC
-	TRBV7-6	TRBD2	15	TRBJ2-1	CASSFSGESRDEQFF	TGTGCCAGCAGCTTTAGCGGGGAGAGTAGGGATGAGCAGTTCTTC
-	TRBV9	-	14	TRBJ1-1	CASSVVGGPTEAFF	TGTGCCAGCAGCGTAGTGGGAGGTCCCACTGAAGCTTTCTTT
-	TRBV27	-	13	TRBJ2-7	CASSLAGAYEQYF	TGTGCCAGCAGTCTCGCCGGGGCCTACGAGCAGTACTTC
-	TRBV6-5	TRBD1	15	TRBJ1-4	CASSWAGGENEKLFF	TGTGCCAGCAGTTGGGCAGGGGGGGAGAATGAAAAACTGTTTTTT
-	TRBV25-1	-	14	TRBJ1-5	CASSEGNQSEPQHF	TGTGCCAGCAGTGAGGGGAATCAATCAGAGCCCCAGCATTTT
-	TRBV4-1	-	14	TRBJ2-1	CASSQVFGNYEQFF	TGCGCCAGCAGCCAAGTGTTTGGCAACTATGAGCAGTTCTTC
-	TRBV9	-	12	TRBJ2-1	CASSVAGGPQFF	TGTGCCAGCAGCGTAGCAGGGGGGCCCCAGTTCTTC
-	TRBV5-4	-	13	TRBJ2-7	CASSFASSYEQYF	TGTGCCAGCAGCTTCGCAAGCTCCTACGAGCAGTACTTC
-	TRBV2	-	13	TRBJ1-2	CASTGTANYGYTF	TGTGCCAGCACTGGGACTGCTAACTATGGCTACACCTTC
-	TRBV6-6	-	13	TRBJ1-1	CATTGEVGTEAFF	TGTGCCACCACCGGGGAGGTGGGAACTGAAGCTTTCTTT
once	TRBV9	-	15	TRBJ2-3	CASSAPGLYTDTQYF	TGTGCCAGCAGCGCTCCGGGGCTTTACACAGATACGCAGTATTTT
-	TRBV19	TRBD1	15	TRBJ2-7	CASSIAGQGVYEQYF	TGTGCCAGTAGTATAGCGGGACAGGGGGTTTACGAGCAGTACTTC
-	TRBV4-1	TRBD1	15	TRBJ1-2	CASSQRPQGSYGYTF	TGCGCCAGCAGCCAAAGGCCACAGGGGTCCTATGGCTACACCTTC
-	TRBV2	TRBD1	17	TRBJ2-2	CASSDRWTGEGTGELFF	TGTGCCAGCAGTGATAGGTGGACAGGAGAAGGGACCGGGGAGCTGTTTTTT
-	TRBV15	-	15	TRBJ1-2	CATSSRPTAPYGYTF	TGTGCCACCAGCTCCCGACCGACAGCTCCCTATGGCTACACCTTC
-	TRBV28	TRBD2	18	TRBJ2-1	CASSLRGGAGLYKNEQFF	TGTGCCAGCAGTTTGCGCGGGGGGGCCGGCCTCTACAAGAATGAGCAGTTCTTC
-	TRBV19	-	15	TRBJ1-5	CASSLDRNSNQPQHF	TGTGCCAGTAGTCTTGACAGAAATAGCAATCAGCCCCAGCATTTT
-	TRBV13	-	12	TRBJ1-1	CASRRGETEAFF	TGTGCCAGCAGGCGGGGGGAAACTGAAGCTTTCTTT
-	TRBV7-9	-	14	TRBJ2-3	CASSLTIGTDTQYF	TGTGCCAGCAGCTTAACCATCGGCACAGATACGCAGTATTTT
-	TRBV2	TRBD1	15	TRBJ2-7	CASSEKGAFPYEQYF	TGTGCCAGCAGTGAAAAGGGGGCATTCCCCTACGAGCAGTACTTC
-	TRBV27	-	13	TRBJ2-1	CASSLGLHNEQFF	TGTGCCAGCAGTTTGGGACTCCACAATGAGCAGTTCTTC
-	TRBV27	TRBD1	16	TRBJ2-7	CASSLVLGTGPYEQYF	TGTGCCAGCAGTTTGGTCCTCGGGACAGGCCCCTACGAGCAGTACTTC
-	TRBV4-1	TRBD1	16	TRBJ2-3	CASSQTPDRITDTQYF	TGCGCCAGCAGCCAAACCCCGGACAGGATCACAGATACGCAGTATTTT
-	TRBV10-2	-	13	TRBJ2-1	CASSEMGGDEQFF	TGCGCCAGCAGTGAGATGGGGGGCGATGAGCAGTTCTTC
-	TRBV4-3	TRBD2	19	TRBJ2-1	CASSQDSIGTSGTLWEQFF	TGCGCCAGCAGCCAAGATTCGATCGGGACTAGCGGGACGTTATGGGAGCAGTTCTTC
-	TRBV4-1	TRBD1	14	TRBJ2-5	CASSQPGGWETQYF	TGCGCCAGCAGCCAACCAGGGGGATGGGAGACCCAGTACTTC
-	TRBV19	TRBD1	14	TRBJ2-7	CASSVGQGGYEQYF	TGTGCCAGTAGTGTCGGACAGGGGGGCTACGAGCAGTACTTC
-	TRBV7-2	-	13	TRBJ2-7	CATLGLSSYEQYF	TGTGCCACTCTGGGCCTGAGCTCCTACGAGCAGTACTTC
-	TRBV30	-	12	TRBJ2-7	CAWSGRDYEQYF	TGTGCCTGGAGCGGAAGGGACTACGAGCAGTACTTC
-	TRBV15	TRBD1	15	TRBJ2-7	CATSRDLGQGGEQYF	TGTGCCACCAGCAGAGATCTTGGACAGGGTGGCGAGCAGTACTTC
-	TRBV7-2	TRBD2	16	TRBJ2-1	CASSLVMAGGVSEQFF	TGTGCCAGCAGCTTAGTGATGGCGGGAGGGGTTAGTGAGCAGTTCTTC
-	TRBV4-3	-	15	TRBJ2-7	CASSPRLAAAYEQYF	TGCGCCAGCAGCCCACGACTTGCGGCAGCCTACGAGCAGTACTTC
-	TRBV7-8	-	16	TRBJ2-7	CASSLGYGSADYEQYF	TGTGCCAGCAGCTTAGGATACGGTTCGGCGGACTACGAGCAGTACTTC
-	TRBV6-6	TRBD2	16	TRBJ2-7	CASSSPAGDYFYEQYF	TGTGCCAGCAGTTCCCCTGCGGGGGACTACTTTTACGAGCAGTACTTC
-	TRBV7-9	TRBD2	16	TRBJ2-1	CASSPANGGTYNEQFF	TGTGCCAGCAGCCCCGCAAACGGGGGGACCTACAATGAGCAGTTCTTC
-	TRBV28	-	18	TRBJ1-3	CASSQAGGAPSSGNTIYF	TGTGCCAGCAGTCAAGCGGGAGGTGCCCCTTCCTCTGGAAACACCATATATTTT
-	TRBV2	TRBD1	14	TRBJ2-2	CASIGTGDTGELFF	TGTGCCAGCATTGGGACAGGGGACACCGGGGAGCTGTTTTTT
-	TRBV7-9	-	15	TRBJ2-1	CASSSERQAYNEQFF	TGTGCCAGCAGCTCTGAGCGCCAGGCCTACAATGAGCAGTTCTTC
-	TRBV27	TRBD1	15	TRBJ1-2	CASSPGQGWNYGYTF	TGTGCCAGCAGTCCGGGACAGGGGTGGAACTATGGCTACACCTTC
-	TRBV6-5	-	15	TRBJ2-1	CASSYSASSYNEQFF	TGTGCCAGCAGTTACTCTGCAAGCTCCTACAATGAGCAGTTCTTC
-	TRBV6-6	-	16	TRBJ2-7	CASSYSQGGLLYEQYF	TGTGCCAGCAGTTACTCGCAAGGGGGGCTGCTTTACGAGCAGTACTTC
-	TRBV9	TRBD1	15	TRBJ2-1	CASSGGTGGYNEQFF	TGTGCCAGCAGCGGTGGGACAGGGGGCTACAATGAGCAGTTCTTC